This T cell receptor beta chain was sequenced for a study of T cells in narcolepsy. Study-level information: Donors had narcolepsy type 1 or type 2, or were healthy controls.

The CDR3 extends over 15 amino acids. CDR1 is SGDLS, CDR2 YYNGEE, per germline. V lost 4 bases to trimming and J lost 7 bases; unmatched junction nucleotides: 10. Study conclusions and caveats: Autoreactive clone sequences were missing from some blood memory CD4+ repertoires. Reportedly, autoreactive clonotypes were serially detected in patients' blood but not controls'. Autoreactive HCRT-specific and TRIB2-specific clonotypes were marked in same-patient CSF-versus-blood CD4+ comparisons.

As for this clone: Antigen specificity is unknown.

TCRdb's copy holds only in-frame clones and misses some; the assay was immunoSEQ multiplex PCR. There are 35,000 to 40,000 clones in the sample; approximately 86% occur only once, and approximately 1.6% lies in the top ten. The origin of this receptor is a human donor with narcolepsy. Sequencing used CD45RA- memory CD4+ T cells from PBMCs. The chain joins TRBV9 to TRBJ1-5; TRBD1 aligns across 8 bases. The CDR3 protein is CASSSSGQGFQPQHF. The CDR3 DNA reads TGTGCCAGCAGCTCAAGCGGACAGGGATTCCAGCCCCAGCATTTT.